A selection of T cell receptor beta chains follows, all from one sample in a study of lymphopenia after photon versus proton radiotherapy. Assay used: immunoSEQ multiplex PCR; TCRdb lists only in-frame clones, some missing. The table includes some 4,800 clones, 88% detected once. Specimen: peripheral blood, collected from a patient treated with photon-based radiotherapy. These receptors originate from a young man with gastric cancer. Each CDR3 is given with its conserved first and last residue. A D gene is named only where the DNA matches it firmly. Part of the rows lack a size; the others show once, few, many or a class for expanded clones.

clone size: .; V gene: TRBV25-1; J gene: TRBJ1-4; D gene: TRBD1; CDR3 protein: CASSDFTGDDNEKLFF; CDR3 DNA: TGTGCCAGCAGTGATTTTACAGGGGACGACAATGAAAAACTGTTTTTT
clone size: .; V gene: TRBV10-3; J gene: TRBJ2-5; D gene: TRBD2; CDR3 protein: CAISESKLAGGPGTETQYF; CDR3 DNA: TGTGCCATCAGTGAGTCGAAACTAGCGGGAGGGCCGGGAACTGAGACCCAGTACTTC
clone size: .; V gene: TRBV4-3; J gene: TRBJ2-3; D gene: TRBD1; CDR3 protein: CASSQGQGWNTDTQYF; CDR3 DNA: TGCGCCAGCAGCCAAGGACAGGGGTGGAACACAGATACGCAGTATTTT
clone size: .; V gene: TRBV2; J gene: TRBJ2-2; D gene: TRBD2; CDR3 protein: CASSPGTSGTGELFF; CDR3 DNA: TGTGCCAGCAGCCCCGGGACTAGCGGCACCGGGGAGCTGTTTTTT
clone size: .; V gene: TRBV11-3; J gene: TRBJ1-1; D gene: .; CDR3 protein: CASSSDFGEAFF; CDR3 DNA: TGTGCCAGCAGCTCGGATTTTGGGGAAGCTTTCTTT
clone size: .; V gene: TRBV5-5; J gene: TRBJ2-5; D gene: TRBD2; CDR3 protein: CASRPSGRGETQYF; CDR3 DNA: TGTGCCAGCAGACCGAGCGGGAGAGGAGAGACCCAGTACTTC
clone size: .; V gene: TRBV29-1; J gene: TRBJ2-5; D gene: TRBD2; CDR3 protein: CSVDGLAAQETQYF; CDR3 DNA: TGCAGCGTTGATGGACTAGCGGCCCAAGAGACCCAGTACTTC
clone size: .; V gene: TRBV21-1; J gene: TRBJ2-3; D gene: .; CDR3 protein: CASSKGPLGLAGGDTQYF; CDR3 DNA: TGTGCCAGCAGCAAAGGGCCTCTGGGACTAGCGGGAGGAGATACGCAGTATTTT
clone size: .; V gene: TRBV19; J gene: TRBJ2-6; D gene: TRBD1; CDR3 protein: CASSTGQGASLGPGANVLTF; CDR3 DNA: TGTGCCAGTAGTACCGGACAGGGGGCGTCTTTAGGTCCTGGGGCCAACGTCCTGACTTTC
clone size: .; V gene: TRBV9; J gene: TRBJ2-7; D gene: .; CDR3 protein: CASSVDGGPGSEQYF; CDR3 DNA: TGTGCCAGCAGCGTAGATGGGGGGCCCGGGAGCGAGCAGTACTTC
clone size: .; V gene: TRBV2; J gene: TRBJ1-1; D gene: .; CDR3 protein: CASLGDRGWGTEAFF; CDR3 DNA: TGTGCCAGCCTAGGGGACCGAGGCTGGGGCACTGAAGCTTTCTTT
clone size: .; V gene: TRBV4-3; J gene: TRBJ2-7; D gene: .; CDR3 protein: CASSQDRLIPGNSYEQYF; CDR3 DNA: TGCGCCAGCAGCCAAGATCGATTAATACCCGGGAACTCCTACGAGCAGTACTTC
clone size: .; V gene: TRBV4-1; J gene: TRBJ1-2; D gene: .; CDR3 protein: CASSQDGRDGSYGYTF; CDR3 DNA: TGCGCCAGCAGCCAAGATGGGCGGGACGGGTCATATGGCTACACCTTC
clone size: .; V gene: TRBV25-1; J gene: TRBJ2-7; D gene: .; CDR3 protein: CASRISYEQYF; CDR3 DNA: TGTGCCAGCAGGATCTCGTACGAGCAGTACTTC
clone size: .; V gene: TRBV5-1; J gene: TRBJ2-3; D gene: .; CDR3 protein: CASSFAGDSDTQYF; CDR3 DNA: TGCGCCAGCAGCTTTGCCGGGGATTCAGATACGCAGTATTTT
clone size: once; V gene: TRBV5-1; J gene: TRBJ2-1; D gene: .; CDR3 protein: CASSSEAYSYNEQFF; CDR3 DNA: TGCGCCAGCAGCTCGGAGGCATACTCCTACAATGAGCAGTTCTTC
clone size: .; V gene: TRBV7-3; J gene: TRBJ2-5; D gene: TRBD1; CDR3 protein: CASSLDREETQYF; CDR3 DNA: TGTGCCAGCAGCCTCGACAGGGAAGAGACCCAGTACTTC
clone size: .; V gene: TRBV5-1; J gene: TRBJ1-1; D gene: .; CDR3 protein: CASSLLGWDTEAFF; CDR3 DNA: TGCGCCAGCAGCTTGCTGGGGTGGGACACTGAAGCTTTCTTT
clone size: .; V gene: TRBV7-3; J gene: TRBJ2-7; D gene: .; CDR3 protein: CASSLTGQYF; CDR3 DNA: TGTGCCAGCAGCTTAACAGGGCAGTACTTC
clone size: .; V gene: TRBV5-6; J gene: TRBJ1-4; D gene: .; CDR3 protein: CASSFGTTYGGEKLFF; CDR3 DNA: TGTGCCAGCAGCTTTGGTACAACATACGGCGGTGAAAAACTGTTTTTT
clone size: .; V gene: TRBV29-1; J gene: TRBJ1-1; D gene: .; CDR3 protein: CSVDTLHTEAFF; CDR3 DNA: TGCAGCGTCGATACCCTACACACTGAAGCTTTCTTT
clone size: .; V gene: TRBV6-6; J gene: TRBJ2-2; D gene: .; CDR3 protein: CASTRAYSSGELFF; CDR3 DNA: TGTGCCAGCACTCGGGCCTATAGTTCCGGGGAGCTGTTTTTT
clone size: .; V gene: TRBV2; J gene: TRBJ1-4; D gene: .; CDR3 protein: CASRQGPTNEKLFF; CDR3 DNA: TGTGCCAGTCGGCAGGGTCCGACTAATGAAAAACTGTTTTTT
clone size: .; V gene: TRBV5-5; J gene: TRBJ1-2; D gene: TRBD1; CDR3 protein: CASSPDRGSGYTF; CDR3 DNA: TGTGCCAGCAGCCCGGACAGGGGCAGTGGCTACACCTTC
clone size: .; V gene: TRBV11-3; J gene: TRBJ2-5; D gene: TRBD1; CDR3 protein: CASSSGQTVQETQYF; CDR3 DNA: TGTGCCAGCAGCTCGGGACAGACAGTTCAAGAGACCCAGTACTTC
clone size: .; V gene: TRBV28; J gene: TRBJ1-6; D gene: TRBD1; CDR3 protein: CASRSGQGENSPLHF; CDR3 DNA: TGTGCCAGCAGATCCGGACAGGGGGAAAATTCACCCCTCCACTTT
clone size: .; V gene: TRBV5-1; J gene: TRBJ2-7; D gene: TRBD1; CDR3 protein: CASSLDGTGGYEQYF; CDR3 DNA: TGCGCCAGCAGCTTGGATGGGACAGGGGGGTACGAGCAGTACTTC
clone size: .; V gene: TRBV5-1; J gene: TRBJ2-7; D gene: .; CDR3 protein: CASSLMPGSSYEQYF; CDR3 DNA: TGCGCCAGCAGCTTGATGCCAGGGAGTTCCTACGAGCAGTACTTC
clone size: .; V gene: TRBV7-8; J gene: TRBJ2-2; D gene: .; CDR3 protein: CASRHPRTDPANTGELFF; CDR3 DNA: TGTGCCAGCAGACACCCCAGGACAGACCCCGCGAACACCGGGGAGCTGTTTTTT
clone size: .; V gene: TRBV7-9; J gene: TRBJ1-2; D gene: .; CDR3 protein: CAGSSPGLDGYTF; CDR3 DNA: TGTGCCGGCAGCTCCCCGGGTCTGGATGGCTACACCTTC
clone size: .; V gene: TRBV5-1; J gene: TRBJ1-2; D gene: .; CDR3 protein: CASSLGVFYHGYTF; CDR3 DNA: TGCGCCAGCAGCTTGGGGGTCTTTTACCATGGCTACACCTTC
clone size: .; V gene: TRBV11-2; J gene: TRBJ1-4; D gene: .; CDR3 protein: CASSLYRDPEKLFF; CDR3 DNA: TGTGCCAGCAGCCTGTACCGGGACCCCGAAAAACTGTTTTTT
clone size: .; V gene: TRBV4-2; J gene: TRBJ2-5; D gene: .; CDR3 protein: CASSQEWQETQYF; CDR3 DNA: TGTGCCAGCAGCCAAGAATGGCAAGAGACCCAGTACTTC
clone size: .; V gene: TRBV2; J gene: TRBJ1-2; D gene: .; CDR3 protein: CASSTGFDGGYTF; CDR3 DNA: TGTGCCAGCAGTACAGGGTTCGATGGTGGCTACACCTTC
clone size: few; V gene: TRBV19; J gene: TRBJ2-7; D gene: TRBD1; CDR3 protein: CASSLTGAVYEQYF; CDR3 DNA: TGTGCCAGTAGCCTGACAGGGGCCGTTTACGAGCAGTACTTC
clone size: once; V gene: TRBV29-1; J gene: TRBJ1-4; D gene: TRBD1; CDR3 protein: CSVAGTGDEKLFF; CDR3 DNA: TGCAGCGTTGCCGGGACAGGGGATGAAAAACTGTTTTTT
clone size: once; V gene: TRBV6-5; J gene: TRBJ1-4; D gene: TRBD1; CDR3 protein: CASSYAGTGTKLFF; CDR3 DNA: TGTGCCAGCAGTTACGCCGGGACAGGGACAAAACTGTTTTTT
clone size: .; V gene: TRBV5-4; J gene: TRBJ2-1; D gene: TRBD1; CDR3 protein: CASSSETGNEQFF; CDR3 DNA: TGTGCCAGCAGCTCCGAGACAGGGAATGAGCAGTTCTTC
clone size: .; V gene: TRBV30; J gene: TRBJ2-6; D gene: .; CDR3 protein: CAWSVKLLTPPSHSGANVLTF; CDR3 DNA: TGTGCCTGGAGTGTAAAACTTTTGACCCCACCGAGCCACTCTGGGGCCAACGTCCTGACTTTC
clone size: .; V gene: TRBV5-6; J gene: TRBJ2-3; D gene: .; CDR3 protein: CASGFITDTQYF; CDR3 DNA: TGTGCCAGCGGCTTTATAACAGATACGCAGTATTTT
clone size: .; V gene: TRBV28; J gene: TRBJ2-1; D gene: TRBD2; CDR3 protein: CASRDEGLAGGLYNEQFF; CDR3 DNA: TGTGCCAGCCGGGACGAGGGTCTAGCGGGAGGACTATACAATGAGCAGTTCTTC
clone size: .; V gene: TRBV29-1; J gene: TRBJ2-5; D gene: TRBD2; CDR3 protein: CSVEEGAGGSQETQYF; CDR3 DNA: TGCAGCGTTGAAGAGGGGGCGGGAGGATCACAAGAGACCCAGTACTTC
clone size: once; V gene: TRBV14; J gene: TRBJ1-1; D gene: .; CDR3 protein: CASSPQNTEAFF; CDR3 DNA: TGTGCCAGCAGCCCTCAGAACACTGAAGCTTTCTTT
clone size: .; V gene: TRBV29-1; J gene: TRBJ2-7; D gene: TRBD1; CDR3 protein: CSGGKTGTEQYF; CDR3 DNA: TGCAGCGGGGGAAAGACAGGGACCGAGCAGTACTTC
clone size: once; V gene: TRBV5-4; J gene: TRBJ2-7; D gene: .; CDR3 protein: CASSPSGGEQYF; CDR3 DNA: TGTGCCAGCAGCCCAAGTGGTGGTGAGCAGTACTTC
clone size: once; V gene: TRBV7-8; J gene: TRBJ1-2; D gene: .; CDR3 protein: CASSLDEYDYGYTF; CDR3 DNA: TGTGCCAGCAGCTTAGATGAGTACGACTATGGCTACACCTTC
clone size: .; V gene: TRBV18; J gene: TRBJ2-2; D gene: .; CDR3 protein: CASSPQQEKGGELFF; CDR3 DNA: TGTGCCAGCTCACCACAGCAGGAGAAAGGCGGGGAGCTGTTTTTT
clone size: .; V gene: TRBV18; J gene: TRBJ2-5; D gene: .; CDR3 protein: CASSPTKGGETQYF; CDR3 DNA: TGTGCCAGCTCACCCACGAAAGGAGGCGAGACCCAGTACTTC
clone size: .; V gene: TRBV19; J gene: TRBJ2-1; D gene: TRBD1; CDR3 protein: CASRASGGEHAYNEQFF; CDR3 DNA: TGTGCCAGTAGGGCCTCAGGGGGCGAACATGCCTACAATGAGCAGTTCTTC
clone size: .; V gene: TRBV5-4; J gene: TRBJ2-7; D gene: .; CDR3 protein: CASRAMGEQYF; CDR3 DNA: TGTGCCAGCAGGGCGATGGGCGAGCAGTACTTC
clone size: .; V gene: TRBV2; J gene: TRBJ2-1; D gene: .; CDR3 protein: CASSRQGGPYNEQFF; CDR3 DNA: TGTGCCAGCAGCCGCCAGGGGGGGCCTTACAATGAGCAGTTCTTC
clone size: .; V gene: TRBV11-3; J gene: TRBJ1-5; D gene: .; CDR3 protein: CASSLDPGDQPQHF; CDR3 DNA: TGTGCCAGCAGCTTAGATCCGGGCGATCAGCCCCAGCATTTT
clone size: .; V gene: TRBV14; J gene: TRBJ1-2; D gene: .; CDR3 protein: CASSLLGRDVNYGYTF; CDR3 DNA: TGTGCCAGCAGCCTTCTCGGACGTGATGTTAACTATGGCTACACCTTC
clone size: .; V gene: TRBV2; J gene: TRBJ2-3; D gene: .; CDR3 protein: CASRDYTDTQYF; CDR3 DNA: TGTGCCAGCAGGGATTACACAGATACGCAGTATTTT
clone size: .; V gene: TRBV5-1; J gene: TRBJ2-7; D gene: .; CDR3 protein: CASSPINTYEQYF; CDR3 DNA: TGCGCCAGCAGCCCCATAAATACCTACGAGCAGTACTTC